Listed here are 17 T cell receptor beta chains from one sample, sequenced in a study of shared clonotypes between healthy human individuals (dated by TCRdb to 2018 to 2020). The receptor library was made with the immunoSEQ multiplex PCR assay. Sourced from immuneACCESS, this table was stored by TCRdb with only in-frame sequences that have V and J called. A share of the clones is absent; for the studies checked, an unresolved V gene accounts for under half, and the remainder has no known explanation. This sample is represented by fewer than 700,000 clones; around three quarters of them were singletons. The top ten constitute around 12% of the sample. Sequenced input: PBMCs. The receptors originated from a woman in her thirties or forties in good health. Some clones in this sample may be carry-over from other donors' samples.

This clone occurred once. The CDR3 DNA follows: TGTGCCAGCAGCACCATCTGGGGCCGGGACCAGTACTTC. Translated: CASSTIWGRDQYF. V usage is TRBV11-2 and J usage is TRBJ2-5; D assignment may be TRBD1 or TRBD2 (5 bases each). V dropped 5 bases and J dropped 10 bases, with 17 bases sitting between them. Looked up from germline, CDR1 is SGHAT and CDR2 is FQNNGV. This CDR3 is 13 amino acids long.

This chain connects TRBV7-9 to TRBJ1-4; D is ambiguous. The germline V and J ends were trimmed by 3 bases and 6 bases, with 11 bases remaining between them. This CDR3 is 14 amino acids long. The germline V gene encodes CDR1 SEHNR and CDR2 FQNEAQ (reference sequence). CDR3 in amino acids: CASSLTSGYEKLFF. CDR3 bases: TGTGCCAGCAGCTTGACGAGTGGCTATGAAAAACTGTTTTTT.

In DNA form, the CDR3 reads TGTGCCAGCAGCGTAGTGCCGGCTCTCAATTTGGGGGAGCAGTTCTTC. The encoded protein is CASSVVPALNLGEQFF. The chain has TRBV9 and TRBJ2-1; D unclear. The V gene lost 0 bases and the J gene lost 10 bases, with 20 bases spanning the gap. CDR1 is SGDLS and CDR2 is YYNGEE in the germline V gene. The CDR3 totals 16 residues.

Details on this clone: The sample contains more than one DNA sequence encoding this CDR3. J is TRBJ2-7 and V is TRBV18; 11 bases agree with TRBD1. CDR1 KGHSH and CDR2 LQKENI come from the germline V gene. The J segment lost 7 bases and the V segment lost 2 bases, leaving 4 bases of the junction unmatched. The CDR3 covers 14 residues. The chain's CDR3 is CASSPGQGAEEQYF. The CDR3 DNA reads TGTGCCAGCTCACCAGGACAGGGGGCCGAGGAGCAGTACTTC.

The chain is built from TRBV5-1 and TRBJ2-4; 11 nucleotides line up with TRBD2. Trimming at V came to 4 bases and at J to 8 bases, leaving 11 bases not matched to a gene. The length of the CDR3 is 16 residues. The germline gives CDR1 SGHRS, CDR2 YFSETQ. The CDR3 bases are TGCGCCAGCAGCGCCTCAGGGACTAGCGGCGGGGACATTCAGTACTTC. Translated: CASSASGTSGGDIQYF.

V gene TRBV10-3 combines with J gene TRBJ2-2, with 7 bases matching TRBD2. CDR1 is ENHRY and CDR2 is SYGVKD in the germline V gene. V trimming: 0 bases; J trimming: 4 bases; junction bases outside the gene matches: 2. The CDR3 length is 15 residues. The CDR3 region is CAISESLAVTGELFF. The CDR3, as DNA: TGTGCCATCAGTGAGTCTCTAGCGGTCACCGGGGAGCTGTTTTTT.

Of note for this clone: A much larger clone differs by one base, so this may be a read error. Since no conserved phenylalanine or tryptophan closes the CDR3, a read error is the likely cause. The chain links TRBV11-3 to TRBJ2-2, with 7 bases that match TRBD2. The CDR3 contains 15 residues. V was clipped by 7 bases and J by 7 bases; unmatched bases: 12. Germline CDR1 is SGHNT and CDR2 is YENEEA. The CDR3 DNA reads as TGTGCCAGCACCCCGAGGGGAGGGCTGGGCGGGGAGCTGTTTTCT. Protein: CASTPRGGLGGELFS.

The gene calls are TRBV29-1 and TRBJ2-1, with D perhaps matching TRBD2 (6 bases). This CDR3 region has 16 residues. Germline assignment: CDR1 SQVTM and CDR2 ANQGSEA. V lost 0 bases and J 1 base, leaving 13 bases between the germline ends. The CDR3 DNA reads TGCAGCGTTGAAGATCCACTAGCCAGGTCCTACAATGAGCAGTTCTTC. It yields the protein CSVEDPLARSYNEQFF.

The V gene is TRBV7-9, the J gene TRBJ2-5; D unresolved. Per the germline V gene, CDR1 is SEHNR and CDR2 is FQNEAQ (reference sequence). This CDR3 has 16 amino acids. V gave up 0 bases and J gave up 1 base, with 12 bases separating them. The CDR3: CASSLALGRAQETQYF. The CDR3 bases are TGTGCCAGCAGCTTAGCGCTGGGTAGGGCCCAAGAGACCCAGTACTTC. Based on the CDR3 plus reference TRBV7-9 and TRBJ2-5, the full variable domain is DTGVSQNPRHKITKRGQNVTFRCDPISEHNRLYWYRQTLGQGPEFLTYFQNEAQLEKSRLLSDRFSAERPKGSFSTLEIQRTEQGDSAMYLCASSLALGRAQETQYFGPGTRLLVL.

The gene calls are TRBV28 and TRBJ1-5; the D is unclear. This CDR3 spans 14 amino acids. Looked up from germline, CDR1 is MDHEN and CDR2 is SYDVKM. Trimming cost V 4 bases and J 7 bases, with 14 bases left between them. In nucleotides, the CDR3 is TGTGCCAGCAGTTGGGAACAGCTTTACCAGCCCCAGCATTTT. Amino acids: CASSWEQLYQPQHF.

V gene TRBV7-8 combines with J gene TRBJ1-5; no reliable D call. CDR1 SGHVS and CDR2 FQNEAQ come from the germline V gene. CDR3 size: 15 residues. The V and J ends lost 0 bases and 3 bases respectively, with 9 bases between them. As DNA, the CDR3 is TGTGCCAGCAGCTTAGCGTCTGGATTCAATCAGCCCCAGCATTTT. It is translated as CASSLASGFNQPQHF.

This chain joins TRBV18 and TRBJ2-7, with TRBD2 matching over 11 bases. The CDR3 spans 15 residues. V gave up 4 bases and J gave up 1 base; unmatched junction bases: 3. The germline V gene has CDR1 KGHSH and CDR2 LQKENI. CDR3: CASSLTSGSSYEQYF. CDR3 bases: TGTGCCAGCTCACTAACTAGCGGGAGTTCCTACGAGCAGTACTTC.

The chain joins TRBV15 to TRBJ2-1; D is uncertain. Trimming removed 3 bases at V and 0 bases at J, with 15 bases between. The CDR3 consists of 17 residues. CDR1 is LNHNV, CDR2 YYDKDF, per germline (reference sequence). In nucleotides, the CDR3 is TGTGCCACCAGCAGGCGCCTGGGTCCTTACTCCTACAATGAGCAGTTCTTC. This gives the protein CATSRRLGPYSYNEQFF.

V usage is TRBV7-9 and J usage is TRBJ2-7, with 7 bases fitting TRBD2. The CDR3 extends over 13 amino acids. V was pared by 8 bases and J by 3 bases, with 7 bases of the junction left unmatched. The V gene's germline CDR1 is SEHNR and CDR2 FQNEAQ (reference sequence). CDR3 DNA sequence: TGTGCCAGCTCGCGGGAGATTAACTACGAGCAGTACTTC. Its translation: CASSREINYEQYF.

This rearrangement joins TRBV7-9 to TRBJ2-1, with TRBD2 as a possible D gene (8 bases). The CDR3 runs to 19 residues. V lost 6 bases, J lost 0 bases, and 24 bases lay in between. The germline CDR1 and CDR2 sequences are SEHNR and FQNEAQ (reference sequence). The CDR3 DNA sequence: TGTGCCAGCAGTTTCCGGGGGGGTGGAGACAGGGCCTCCTACAATGAGCAGTTCTTC. Amino acids: CASSFRGGGDRASYNEQFF.

The rearrangement joins TRBV10-2 to TRBJ1-1; 8 positions match TRBD1. CDR1 is WSHSY, CDR2 SAAADI, per germline. V shed 8 bases, J shed 3 bases, and the junction held 8 bases outside the gene matches. This CDR3 region has 14 residues. The CDR3 is CASLDREGDTEAFF. The CDR3 DNA reads TGCGCCAGCCTGGACAGGGAAGGGGACACTGAAGCTTTCTTT.

This clone occurred once. This sequence joins TRBV2 and TRBJ1-3; 7 bases line up with TRBD1. CDR1 is SNHLY and CDR2 is FYNNEI in the germline V gene. This CDR3 has 16 amino acids. Losses at the gene ends were 6 bases for V and 1 base for J; bases not matched to a gene: 9. The CDR3, as DNA: TGTGCCAGCAGCGCTCTATACAGGGGTTCTGGAAACACCATATATTTT. Translated, it gives CASSALYRGSGNTIYF.